This TCR beta chain derives from a study of OX40 agonist ivuxolimab in advanced cancers. Looking at the study overall: Ivuxolimab was a fully human IgG2 agonistic monoclonal antibody targeting the costimulatory receptor OX40 (CD134). Intravenous ivuxolimab was administered to patients every 2 weeks at six dose levels: 0.01, 0.1, 0.3, 1.5, 3 and 10 mg/kg. Of the approximately 50 patients in dose escalation, some 20 had hepatocellular carcinoma, roughly 15 had melanoma, 9 had renal cell carcinoma and 9 had head and neck cancer. The paper describes the monotherapy dose-escalation part (N ≈ 50 patients) of the phase I trial of ivuxolimab. Partial responses occurred in three dose-escalation patients, of whom one had hepatocellular carcinoma and two had cutaneous melanoma. Patients were allowed to have had prior anti-PD-1, anti-PD-L1 or anti-CTLA-4 therapy, and roughly two fifths of the dose-escalation patients had been treated with checkpoint inhibitors. Peripheral TCRbeta sequencing aimed to test whether ivuxolimab altered TCR sequence diversity and caused clonal T-cell expansion. A male proportion of nearly 85% and a mean age of 60 years, ranging from 23 to 79, were recorded for the dose-escalation cohort. General study outcomes and caveats: Partial responders in the 0.1-3.0 mg/kg groups had among the lowest normalized peripheral clonal expansion, especially among CD8+ T cells. At doses of 0.1 to 3.0 mg/kg, clonal expansion of both CD4+ and CD8+ blood T cells was observed from baseline to week 6. After ivuxolimab, expanded clones were on average more numerous among CD8+ T cells than among CD4+ T cells. The antigen specificity of the peripheral T cells that underwent clonal expansion was not determined. Low levels of normalized T-cell clonal expansion were also shown by some nonresponding patients.

For sequencing of the TCRbeta CDR3 region, genomic DNA was extracted from the sorted cells. The immunoSEQ Assay was used to sequence the TCRbeta CDR3 regions. This immuneACCESS table, as held by TCRdb, lists in-frame sequences with V and J called but not all clones. Of the missing ones, under half trace to an unresolved V gene in checked studies; the others have no known cause. This sample has 82,000 or so clones in its table, and 85% to 90% of those were observed once. Under 3% of the sample belongs to the ten largest clones. The trial excluded patients who had a history of autoimmune disease or were on systemic immunosuppression. Peripheral blood for TCR sequencing was collected from all dose cohorts at baseline, on cycle 4 day 1, and on cycle 7 day 1. Samples were obtained from an open-label, multicenter, first-in-human phase I dose-escalation trial of ivuxolimab. The trial enrolled adults with locally advanced or metastatic head and neck squamous cell, hepatocellular, melanoma or renal cell carcinoma. Before TCR sequencing, CD4+ and CD8+ T cells were separately sorted from peripheral blood.

Concerning this clone: What antigen it recognizes has not been identified. No base quality values were provided; no much bigger clone lies one nucleotide off.

Via the germline V gene, CDR1 is SGDLS and CDR2 YYNGEE. The germline ends are 22 bases apart after V is trimmed by 1 base and J by 3 bases. The CDR3, from cysteine to phenylalanine, totals 18 residues. The CDR3 DNA has 54 bases and is translated from base 1. The chain is encoded by TRBV9 joined to TRBJ1-2, and TRBD1 may be the D gene, going by 6 matching bases. Sequences were derived from CD4+ or CD8+ T cells sorted from blood, sampled in a trial of the OX40 agonist ivuxolimab. The sequence derives from an adult with an advanced solid tumor such as melanoma, head and neck, liver or kidney cancer. CDR3 protein: CASSVFGTSTGPHYGYTF. The DNA is as follows: TGTGCCAGCAGCGTATTTGGCACCTCGACAGGACCGCACTATGGCTACACCTTC.